This passage covers 32 T cell receptor beta chains from one sample sequenced in a study of CXCR3-negative and CXCR3-positive naive CD8 T cells. Each TRB cDNA library was prepared by 5' RACE (with UMI labels). Reanalyzing the 5' RACE reads, TCRdb keeps one entry per CDR3 protein, without DNA. The sample totals around 56,000 distinct CDR3 sequences. The specimen was naive CXCR3- CD8+ T cells from blood. Subset denoted: CD45RO-CCR7+CD27+CD95- naive CD8+ T cells lacking CXCR3 (TNR3-). Receptors originate from a human donor in good health. Some clones in this sample may be carry-over from other donors' samples.

V gene TRBV28 combines with J gene TRBJ2-1. This CDR3 region has 12 residues. CDR1 and CDR2 (germline): MDHEN, SYDVKM. CDR3 sequence reads: CASSLGYGEQFF. The variable domain in full, with the rest retrieved from reference TRBV28 and TRBJ2-1, is DVKVTQSSRYLVKRTGEKVFLECVQDMDHENMFWYRQDPGLGLRLIYFSYDVKMKEKGDIPEGYSVSREKKERFSLILESASTNQTSMYLCASSLGYGEQFFGPGTRLTVL.

The rearrangement links TRBV6-2 or TRBV6-3 to TRBJ2-1; lacking DNA, the TRBD1 call made by TCRdb goes unchecked. The CDR3 extends over 13 amino acids. Germline CDR1 MNHEY, CDR2 SVGEGT. The CDR3 reads CASSQGQINEQFF.

CDR3: CASSQLNRGHSHEQYF. The rearrangement links TRBV4-1 to TRBJ2-7; TCRdb outputs TRBD1, but without DNA this stays unchecked. Germline V gives CDR1 MGHRA, CDR2 YSYEKL. This CDR3 has 16 amino acids.

This chain connects TRBV7-6 to TRBJ2-7. The germline V gene encodes CDR1 SGHVS and CDR2 FNYEAQ. The CDR3 totals 14 residues. CDR3 protein: CASSDTIDTYEQYF.

The chain has TRBV4-2 and TRBJ2-7. The CDR3 is 12 amino acids. From germline, CDR1 is LGHNA and CDR2 YNFKEQ. The CDR3 protein is CASSQFSYEQYF.

The CDR3 loop is CASSDEGQVEVETQYF. The chain joins TRBV9 to TRBJ2-5; TCRdb indicates TRBD1, and absent DNA this call remains unverified. In germline, CDR1 is SGDLS, CDR2 YYNGEE. The CDR3 is 16 amino acids.

The chain uses TRBV5-1 and TRBJ2-7; as DNA is missing, the TRBD1 call by TCRdb cannot be tested. CDR1 and CDR2 (germline): SGHRS, YFSETQ. The CDR3 is made up of 15 amino acids. The CDR3 reads CASNYGTETSYEQYF.

This chain joins TRBV27 and TRBJ2-7; TCRdb names TRBD2, which stays unverified in the absence of DNA. Germline V gene data show CDR1 as MNHEY and CDR2 as SMNVEV (reference sequence). The CDR3 length is 14 residues. CDR3 in amino acids: CASSLRAGSAEQYF.

The V call is TRBV7-2, the J call TRBJ2-7; TCRdb's D call of TRBD1 is untestable without DNA. Germline-derived CDR1 and CDR2 are SGHTA and FQGNSA. The CDR3 length is 16 residues. The CDR3 protein is CASSLSHRGGSYEQYF.

The V call is TRBV7-3, the J call TRBJ2-1; TCRdb lists TRBD2, though no DNA is available to test this call. Germline CDR1 reads SGHTA; CDR2 reads FQGTGA. This CDR3 has 16 amino acids. Here the CDR3 reads CASSLGRAGGYNEQFF.

The V and J genes are TRBV7-2 and TRBJ2-7; TCRdb indicates TRBD2, and absent DNA this call remains unverified. This CDR3 is 16 amino acids long. CDR1 and CDR2 from the germline V gene are SGHTA and FQGNSA. The CDR3 is CASSLPPGLGSYEQYF.

J is TRBJ2-2 and V is TRBV5-4. Looked up from germline, CDR1 is SGHNT and CDR2 is YYREEE (reference sequence). The CDR3 is 16 residues long. The CDR3 loop is CASSSVVVGFTGELFF.

The chain joins TRBV11-3 to TRBJ2-1. The V gene's germline CDR1 is SGHNT and CDR2 YENEEA. The CDR3 extends over 13 amino acids. The CDR3 region is CASRRTSYNEQFF. The full variable domain, its missing parts supplied by reference TRBV11-3 and TRBJ2-1, is EAGVVQSPRYKIIEKKQPVAFWCNPISGHNTLYWYLQNLGQGPELLIRYENEEAVDDSQLPKDRFSAERLKGVDSTLKIQPAELGDSAVYLCASRRTSYNEQFFGPGTRLTVL.

The chain uses TRBV7-9 and TRBJ2-5; with no DNA, the TCRdb D assignment of TRBD1 cannot be verified. Germline V gene lookup returns CDR1 SEHNR and CDR2 FQNEAQ (reference sequence). The CDR3 has 19 residues. The CDR3 here is CASSSSLARRGRGQETQYF.

The rearrangement links TRBV7-6 to TRBJ1-1. The germline gives CDR1 SGHVS, CDR2 FNYEAQ. The CDR3 totals 15 residues. The CDR3 region is CASSLAPGANTEAFF.

This chain joins TRBV20-1 and TRBJ2-7; lacking DNA, the TRBD2 call made by TCRdb goes unchecked. The CDR3 runs 15 residues. Germline-derived CDR1 and CDR2 are DFQATT and SNEGSKA (reference sequence). The CDR3 here is CSAHLTGLSSYEQYF.

This chain joins TRBV9 and TRBJ2-7; the D gene TCRdb calls, TRBD2, cannot be checked with no DNA. From germline, CDR1 is SGDLS and CDR2 YYNGEE. The length of the CDR3 is 16 residues. The CDR3 loop reads CASSVGDSGGYYEQYF.

The rearrangement links TRBV7-3 to TRBJ1-1. The germline CDR1 and CDR2 sequences are SGHTA and FQGTGA. The CDR3 is made up of 13 amino acids. The CDR3 sequence is CASSLTGTTEAFF.

This chain links TRBV4-3 with TRBJ2-7; TCRdb reports TRBD1, a call that lacks DNA to check it against. Germline V gives CDR1 LGHNA, CDR2 YSLEER. The CDR3 sequence is 16 residues long. CDR3 protein: CASSQETGVTSYEQYF.

CDR3 in amino acids: CSAMDTGGQSQPQHF. V gene TRBV20-1 combines with J gene TRBJ1-5; TCRdb gives TRBD1 as the D gene, but with no DNA this cannot be confirmed. The CDR3 is 15 amino acids. Germline V gene data show CDR1 as DFQATT and CDR2 as SNEGSKA (reference sequence).

The V call is TRBV29-1, the J call TRBJ2-3; TCRdb indicates TRBD1, and absent DNA this call remains unverified. The CDR3 loop spans 18 amino acids. Germline V gene sequence: CDR1 SQVTM, CDR2 ANQGSEA. The CDR3: CSVTGTRLISELTDTQYF.

The chain combines TRBV14 with TRBJ1-6. The CDR3 loop spans 15 amino acids. Germline V CDR1 and CDR2: SGHDN, FVKESK. The CDR3 sequence: CASSPTFGPRSPLHF.

The V call is TRBV7-8, the J call TRBJ2-2. The CDR3 is 12 residues long. Per the germline V gene, CDR1 is SGHVS and CDR2 is FQNEAQ. CDR3 sequence reads: CASSYGTGELFF.

The V call is TRBV6-6, the J call TRBJ1-6. Germline V gene sequence: CDR1 MNHNY, CDR2 SVGAGI (reference sequence). The CDR3 is 15 residues long. The CDR3: CASSLSDVYNSPLHF.

V gene TRBV5-5 combines with J gene TRBJ2-1. Germline values: CDR1 SGHKS, CDR2 YYEKEE (reference sequence). The CDR3 has 16 amino acids. The CDR3 reads CASSSSLGGSYNEQFF.

The chain carries TRBV20-1 and TRBJ2-1; TCRdb returns TRBD1, unconfirmable since there is no DNA. In germline, CDR1 is DFQATT, CDR2 SNEGSKA (reference sequence). The CDR3 sequence is 12 residues long. The CDR3 protein is CSASPPNNEQFF.

This chain uses TRBV10-3 with TRBJ2-1; TCRdb proposes TRBD1, but this gene call is untestable without DNA. Germline V gene lookup returns CDR1 ENHRY and CDR2 SYGVKD. This CDR3 contains 13 residues. This CDR3 is CAISAGAYNEQFF.

This chain links TRBV7-2 with TRBJ2-7; the TCRdb D gene call, TRBD1, has no DNA to confirm it. This CDR3 spans 15 amino acids. Germline lookup yields CDR1 SGHTA and CDR2 FQGNSA. The CDR3 loop is CASSAPGTDFSEQYF.

The chain has TRBV14 and TRBJ2-2; TCRdb selects TRBD2, and the lack of DNA leaves this call unchecked. The CDR3 runs to 17 residues. In germline, CDR1 is SGHDN, CDR2 FVKESK. CDR3 region: CASSRDWGSATTGELFF.

CDR3 sequence: CSAPQLGEQFF. This chain joins TRBV20-1 and TRBJ2-1. Germline V gives CDR1 DFQATT, CDR2 SNEGSKA (reference sequence). This CDR3 spans 11 amino acids.

The chain couples TRBV28 to TRBJ2-7; the TCRdb D gene call, TRBD1, has no DNA to confirm it. This CDR3 is 14 amino acids long. Germline V gene sequence: CDR1 MDHEN, CDR2 SYDVKM. The chain's CDR3 is CASSFRGARNEQYF.

The chain employs TRBV18 and TRBJ2-3. This CDR3 comprises 13 residues. The germline CDR1 and CDR2 sequences are KGHSH and LQKENI. The CDR3 loop reads CASSPGNTDTQYF.